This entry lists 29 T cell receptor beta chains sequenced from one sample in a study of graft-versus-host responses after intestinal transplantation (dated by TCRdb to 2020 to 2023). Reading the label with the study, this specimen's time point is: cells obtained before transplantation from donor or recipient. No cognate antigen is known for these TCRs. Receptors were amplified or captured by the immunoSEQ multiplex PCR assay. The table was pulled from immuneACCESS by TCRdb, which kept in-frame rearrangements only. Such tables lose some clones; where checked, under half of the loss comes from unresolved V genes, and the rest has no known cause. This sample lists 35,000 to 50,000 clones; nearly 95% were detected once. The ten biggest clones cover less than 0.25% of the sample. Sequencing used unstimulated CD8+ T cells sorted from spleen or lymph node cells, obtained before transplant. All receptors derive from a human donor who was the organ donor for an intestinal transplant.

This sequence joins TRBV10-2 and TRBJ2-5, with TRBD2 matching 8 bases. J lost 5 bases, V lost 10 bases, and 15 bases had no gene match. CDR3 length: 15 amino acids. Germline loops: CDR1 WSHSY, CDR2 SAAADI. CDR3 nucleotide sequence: TGCGCCAACCTTCCCGACGGGGGGGCCGGGGAGACCCAGTACTTC. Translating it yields CANLPDGGAGETQYF.

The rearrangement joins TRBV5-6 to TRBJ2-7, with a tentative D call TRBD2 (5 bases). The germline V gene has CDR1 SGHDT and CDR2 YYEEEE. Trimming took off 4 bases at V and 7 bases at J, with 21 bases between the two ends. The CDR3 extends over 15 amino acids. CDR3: CASSPAHRGSVEQYF. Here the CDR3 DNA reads TGTGCCAGCAGCCCCGCCCATCGAGGGAGTGTAGAGCAGTACTTC.

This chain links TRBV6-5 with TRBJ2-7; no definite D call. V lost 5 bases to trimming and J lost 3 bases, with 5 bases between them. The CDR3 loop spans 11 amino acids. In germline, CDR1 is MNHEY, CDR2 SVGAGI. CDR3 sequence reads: CASSQNYEQYF. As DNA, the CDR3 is TGTGCCAGCAGTCAGAACTACGAGCAGTACTTC.

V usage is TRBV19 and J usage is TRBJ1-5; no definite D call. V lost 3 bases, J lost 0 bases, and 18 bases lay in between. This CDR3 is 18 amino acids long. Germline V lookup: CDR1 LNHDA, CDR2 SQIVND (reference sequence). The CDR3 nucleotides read TGTGCCAGTAGTATGGGATCTCAGGCTCTATATAGCAATCAGCCCCAGCATTTT. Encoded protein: CASSMGSQALYSNQPQHF.

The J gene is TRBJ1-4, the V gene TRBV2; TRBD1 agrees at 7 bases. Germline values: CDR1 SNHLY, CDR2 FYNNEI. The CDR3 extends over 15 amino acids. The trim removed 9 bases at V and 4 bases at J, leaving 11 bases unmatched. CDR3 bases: TGTGCCAGATCAGACCCCCGGGACAGTAATGAAAAACTGTTTTTT. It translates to CARSDPRDSNEKLFF.

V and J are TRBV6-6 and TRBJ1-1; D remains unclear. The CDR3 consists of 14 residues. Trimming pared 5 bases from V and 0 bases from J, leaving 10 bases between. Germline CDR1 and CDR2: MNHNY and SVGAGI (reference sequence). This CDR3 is CASSPAGVNTEAFF. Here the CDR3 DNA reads TGTGCCAGCAGTCCCGCGGGAGTGAACACTGAAGCTTTCTTT.

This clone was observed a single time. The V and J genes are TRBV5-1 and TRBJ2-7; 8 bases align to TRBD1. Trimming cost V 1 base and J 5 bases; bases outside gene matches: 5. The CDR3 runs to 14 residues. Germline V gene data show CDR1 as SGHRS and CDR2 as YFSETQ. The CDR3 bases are TGCGCCAGCAGCTTGACAGGGGGAGGAGACGAGCAGTACTTC. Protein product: CASSLTGGGDEQYF.

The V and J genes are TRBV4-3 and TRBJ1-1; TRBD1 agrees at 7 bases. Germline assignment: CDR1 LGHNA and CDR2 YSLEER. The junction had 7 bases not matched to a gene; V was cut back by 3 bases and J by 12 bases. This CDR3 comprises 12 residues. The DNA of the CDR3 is TGCGCCAGCAGCCAGGAGACAGGGACGCCTTTCTTT. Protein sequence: CASSQETGTPFF.

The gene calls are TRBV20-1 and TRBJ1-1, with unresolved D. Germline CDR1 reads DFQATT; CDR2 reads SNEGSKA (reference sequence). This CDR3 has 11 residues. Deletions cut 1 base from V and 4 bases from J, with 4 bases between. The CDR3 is CSARVPTEAFF. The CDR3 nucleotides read TGCAGTGCTAGAGTCCCCACTGAAGCTTTCTTT.

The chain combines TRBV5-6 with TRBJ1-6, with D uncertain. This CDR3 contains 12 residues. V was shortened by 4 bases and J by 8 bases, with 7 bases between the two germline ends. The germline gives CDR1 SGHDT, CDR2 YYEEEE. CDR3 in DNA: TGTGCCAGCAGCCACAATCATTCACCCCTCCACTTT. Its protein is CASSHNHSPLHF.

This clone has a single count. The CDR3 sequence is CASSRRFVTTEVRGYTF. The CDR3 region has the DNA TGCGCCAGCAGCCGAAGGTTTGTTACAACGGAGGTGCGAGGCTACACCTTC. The chain couples TRBV4-3 to TRBJ1-2; the D is unclear. Germline-derived CDR1 and CDR2 are LGHNA and YSLEER. This CDR3 has 17 residues. The V gene lost 4 bases and the J gene lost 8 bases, with 26 bases spanning the gap.

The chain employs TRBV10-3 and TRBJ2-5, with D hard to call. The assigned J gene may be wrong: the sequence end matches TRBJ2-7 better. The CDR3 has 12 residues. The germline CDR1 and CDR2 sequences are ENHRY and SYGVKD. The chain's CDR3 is CAISGDGYEQYF. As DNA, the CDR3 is TGTGCCATCAGTGGAGACGGCTACGAGCAGTACTTC.

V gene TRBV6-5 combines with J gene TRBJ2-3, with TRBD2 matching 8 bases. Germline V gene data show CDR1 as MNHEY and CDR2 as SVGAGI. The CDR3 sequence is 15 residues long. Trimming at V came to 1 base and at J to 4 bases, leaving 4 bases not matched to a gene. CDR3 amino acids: CASSYYGGASDTQYF. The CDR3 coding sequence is TGTGCCAGCAGTTACTACGGGGGGGCCTCAGATACGCAGTATTTT.

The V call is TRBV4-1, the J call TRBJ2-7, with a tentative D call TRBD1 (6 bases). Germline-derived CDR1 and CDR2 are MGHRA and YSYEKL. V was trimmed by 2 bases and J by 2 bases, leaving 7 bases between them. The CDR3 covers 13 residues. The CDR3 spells CASSQTGPYEQYF. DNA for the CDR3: TGCGCCAGCAGCCAAACAGGGCCCTACGAGCAGTACTTC.

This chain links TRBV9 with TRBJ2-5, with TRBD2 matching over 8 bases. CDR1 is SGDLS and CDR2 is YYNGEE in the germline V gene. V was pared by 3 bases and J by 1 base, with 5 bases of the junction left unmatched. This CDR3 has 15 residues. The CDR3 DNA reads TGTGCCAGCAGCGGGGGAGCGGGGGCCCAAGAGACCCAGTACTTC. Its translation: CASSGGAGAQETQYF.

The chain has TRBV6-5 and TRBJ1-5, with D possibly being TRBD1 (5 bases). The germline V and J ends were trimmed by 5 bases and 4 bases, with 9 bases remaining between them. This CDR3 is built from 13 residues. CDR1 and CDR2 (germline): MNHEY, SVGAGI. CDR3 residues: CASSVQVNQPQHF. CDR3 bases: TGTGCCAGCAGTGTACAGGTAAATCAGCCCCAGCATTTT.

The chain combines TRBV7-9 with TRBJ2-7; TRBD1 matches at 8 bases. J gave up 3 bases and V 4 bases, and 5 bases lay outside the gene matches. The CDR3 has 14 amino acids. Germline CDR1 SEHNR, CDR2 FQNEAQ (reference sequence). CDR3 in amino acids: CASSSPTGVYEQYF. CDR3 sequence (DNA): TGTGCCAGCAGCTCACCGACAGGGGTCTACGAGCAGTACTTC.

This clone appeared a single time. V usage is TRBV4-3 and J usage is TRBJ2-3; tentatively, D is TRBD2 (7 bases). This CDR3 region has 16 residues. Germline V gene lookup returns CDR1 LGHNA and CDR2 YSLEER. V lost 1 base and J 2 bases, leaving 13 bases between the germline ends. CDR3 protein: CASSQAARGLTDTQYF. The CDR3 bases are TGCGCCAGCAGCCAAGCCGCGCGGGGGCTCACAGATACGCAGTATTTT.

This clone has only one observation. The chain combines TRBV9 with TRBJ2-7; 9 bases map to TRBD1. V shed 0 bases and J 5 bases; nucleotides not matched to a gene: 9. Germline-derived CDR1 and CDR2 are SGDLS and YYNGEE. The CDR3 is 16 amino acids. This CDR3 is CASSVATGTGFDEQYF. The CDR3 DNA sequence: TGTGCCAGCAGCGTAGCTACCGGGACAGGGTTCGACGAGCAGTACTTC.

The CDR3 reads CASSLLNRVDEQFF. The CDR3 DNA reads TGTGCCAGCAGTTTGCTAAACAGGGTCGATGAGCAGTTCTTC. The J gene is TRBJ2-1, the V gene TRBV27; D may be TRBD1 (6 bases). Germline V gene lookup returns CDR1 MNHEY and CDR2 SMNVEV (reference sequence). This CDR3 spans 14 amino acids. The V end was cut by 3 bases, the J end by 8 bases, with 14 bases between.

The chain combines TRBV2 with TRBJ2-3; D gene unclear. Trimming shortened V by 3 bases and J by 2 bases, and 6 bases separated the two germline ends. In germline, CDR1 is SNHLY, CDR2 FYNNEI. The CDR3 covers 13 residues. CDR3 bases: TGTGCCAGCAGTGAGGGTGCCACAGATACGCAGTATTTT. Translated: CASSEGATDTQYF.

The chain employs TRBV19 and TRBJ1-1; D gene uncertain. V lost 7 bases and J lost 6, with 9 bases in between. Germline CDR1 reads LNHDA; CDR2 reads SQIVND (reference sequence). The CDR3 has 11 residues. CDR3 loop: CASILGPEAFF. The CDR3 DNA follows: TGTGCCAGTATCCTCGGGCCTGAAGCTTTCTTT.

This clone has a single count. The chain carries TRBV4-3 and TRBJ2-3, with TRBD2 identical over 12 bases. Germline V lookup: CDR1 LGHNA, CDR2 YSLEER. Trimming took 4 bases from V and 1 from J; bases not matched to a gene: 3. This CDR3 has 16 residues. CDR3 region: CASSPRLAGGTDTQYF. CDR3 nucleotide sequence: TGCGCCAGCAGCCCTCGACTAGCGGGGGGCACAGATACGCAGTATTTT.

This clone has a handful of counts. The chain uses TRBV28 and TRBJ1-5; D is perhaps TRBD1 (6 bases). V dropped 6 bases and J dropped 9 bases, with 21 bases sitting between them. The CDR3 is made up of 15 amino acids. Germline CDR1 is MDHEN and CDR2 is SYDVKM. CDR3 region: CASSQLTGILSPQHF. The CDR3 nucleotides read TGTGCCAGCAGCCAATTAACAGGGATCCTTTCGCCCCAGCATTTT.

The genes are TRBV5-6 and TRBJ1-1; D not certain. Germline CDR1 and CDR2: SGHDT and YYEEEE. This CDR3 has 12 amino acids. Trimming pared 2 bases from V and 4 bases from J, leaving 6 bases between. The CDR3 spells CASSFSSTEAFF. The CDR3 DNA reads TGTGCCAGCAGCTTTAGCAGCACTGAAGCTTTCTTT.

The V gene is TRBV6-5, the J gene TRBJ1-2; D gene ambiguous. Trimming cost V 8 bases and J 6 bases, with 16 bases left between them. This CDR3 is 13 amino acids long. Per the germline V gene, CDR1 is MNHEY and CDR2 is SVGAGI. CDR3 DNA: TGTGCCAGCGGGGAAGGTTGGGTAAATGGCTACACCTTC. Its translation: CASGEGWVNGYTF.

CDR3 DNA: TGTGCCAGCAGCCGGGACAGGGCGACAGATACGCAGTATTTT. Translating gives CASSRDRATDTQYF. The J gene is TRBJ2-3, the V gene TRBV13, with 9 bases identical to TRBD1. V dropped 5 bases and J dropped 3; count of bases not matched to a gene: 3. The CDR3 has 14 amino acids. CDR1 and CDR2 (germline): PRHDT, FYEKMQ (reference sequence).

The CDR3: CASSYYDRETYGYTF. The CDR3 DNA reads TGTGCCAGCAGTTATTATGACAGGGAAACCTATGGCTACACCTTC. The chain carries TRBV6-5 and TRBJ1-2, with 7 bases aligning to TRBD1. Germline-derived CDR1 and CDR2 are MNHEY and SVGAGI. The CDR3 is 15 residues long. The trim removed 3 bases at V and 4 bases at J, leaving 8 bases unmatched.

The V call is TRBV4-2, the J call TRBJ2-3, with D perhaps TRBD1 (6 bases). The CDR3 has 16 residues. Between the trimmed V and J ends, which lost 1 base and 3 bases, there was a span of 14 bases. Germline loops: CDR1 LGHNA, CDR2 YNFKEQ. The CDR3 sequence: CASSQGFSGVTDTQYF. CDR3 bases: TGTGCCAGCAGCCAAGGGTTCTCAGGGGTGACAGATACGCAGTATTTT.